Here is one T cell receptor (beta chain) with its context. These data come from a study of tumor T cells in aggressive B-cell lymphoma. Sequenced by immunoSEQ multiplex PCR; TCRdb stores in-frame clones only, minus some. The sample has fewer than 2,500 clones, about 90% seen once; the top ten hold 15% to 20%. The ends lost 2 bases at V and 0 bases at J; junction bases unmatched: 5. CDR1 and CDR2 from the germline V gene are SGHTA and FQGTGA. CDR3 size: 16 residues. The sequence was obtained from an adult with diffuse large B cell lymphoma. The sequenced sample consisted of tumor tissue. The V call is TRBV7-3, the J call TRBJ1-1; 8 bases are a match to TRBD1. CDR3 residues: CASSLGTGPLNTEAFF. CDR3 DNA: TGTGCCAGCAGCTTAGGGACAGGACCCCTGAACACTGAAGCTTTCTTT.